This TCR beta chain emerged from a study of blood T cell repertoires in COVID-19. As for the study in general: Some COVID-19 samples were acute and others convalescent; all came from the United States, Italy and Spain. Sample material is recorded as cDNA or gDNA derived from T cells, B-cell-depleted T cells, or PBMCs.

Individuals drawn from 24 US areas were roughly 18 to 100 years old. In the original analysis: It was from reference gene primer amplification that nucleated cell counts were estimated. Repertoires were generated with immunoSEQ multiplex PCR, while TCRdb's copy carries only in-frame clones and drops some. D and trimming were read from the DNA, whereas the V and J calls and clone size are those reported in that table. The sample consists of about 160,000 clones, roughly 84% of them appearing once. The ends were cut back, 10 bases at V and 3 bases at J, with 19 bases in the middle. The CDR3 is 14 residues long. Germline loops: CDR1 MNHEY, CDR2 SVGAGI.

The sequenced sample consisted of PBMCs or T cells enriched from blood (not recorded which). The sequence derives from a man in his sixties who had recovered from COVID-19. The chain carries TRBV6-5 and TRBJ2-7; TRBD2 might be the D (5 bases). The CDR3 region is CATTPFGKGYEQYF. CDR3 DNA sequence: TGTGCCACTACCCCCTTCGGGAAGGGCTACGAGCAGTACTTC.